This TCR beta chain derives from a study of blood T cell repertoires in COVID-19. On the study more broadly: Samples taken during acute and convalescent COVID-19 were collected in the United States, Italy and Spain.

CDR1 and CDR2 from the germline V gene are MGHRA and YSYEKL. Trimming took off 0 bases at V and 16 bases at J, with 16 bases between the two ends. The CDR3 is 14 amino acids. Generated by immunoSEQ multiplex PCR, the TCRdb table keeps only in-frame clones and is missing some. The sample consists of 140,000 or so clones, about 85% of them appearing once. This clonotype was sampled from a human donor with acute or convalescent COVID-19. The donor label of this sample is uncertain. The chain is built from TRBV4-1 and TRBJ1-6; no reliable D call. Sequencing used peripheral blood. The CDR3: CASSQEVPSIQLHF. DNA for the CDR3: TGCGCCAGCAGCCAAGAGGTACCATCCATCCAGCTCCACTTT.